This T cell receptor beta chain was captured by sequencing in a study of blood T cell repertoires in COVID-19. Study background: Donors in the United States, Italy and Spain gave samples during acute or convalescent COVID-19.

CDR1 and CDR2 from the germline V gene are MNHEY and SVGAGI. The CDR3 is 14 amino acids. Trimming shortened V by 6 bases and J by 9 bases, and 18 bases separated the two germline ends. Clones were sequenced by immunoSEQ multiplex PCR, and TCRdb holds only the in-frame ones, with some missing. Of 200,000 or so clones in the sample, about nine tenths were seen once. Sample: peripheral blood. The chain recombines TRBV6-5 with TRBJ1-5, with D possibly being TRBD1 (6 bases). This receptor was identified in a man in his sixties who had recovered from COVID-19. The chain's CDR3 is CASRPSRGLRPQHF. The CDR3, as DNA: TGTGCCAGCAGGCCGTCCAGGGGCTTGAGGCCCCAGCATTTT.